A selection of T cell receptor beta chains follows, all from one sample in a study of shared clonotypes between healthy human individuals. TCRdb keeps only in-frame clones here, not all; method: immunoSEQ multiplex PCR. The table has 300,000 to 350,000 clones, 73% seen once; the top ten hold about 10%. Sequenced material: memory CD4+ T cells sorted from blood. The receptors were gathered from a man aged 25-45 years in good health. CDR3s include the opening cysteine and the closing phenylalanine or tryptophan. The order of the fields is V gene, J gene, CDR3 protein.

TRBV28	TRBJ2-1	CASIGLAGYNEQFF
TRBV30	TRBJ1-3	CAWTWDRDTIYF
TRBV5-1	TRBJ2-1	CASSLGASGSIGEQFF
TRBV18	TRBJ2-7	CASSPGYEQYF
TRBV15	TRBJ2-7	CATSRATGTGSYEQYF
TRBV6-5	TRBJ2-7	CASSYSGTNAYEQYF
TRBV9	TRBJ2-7	CASSAGTGYEQYF
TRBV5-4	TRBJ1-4	CASSTGTFGEKLFF
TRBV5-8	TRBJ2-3	CASSLKGTSGTDTQYF
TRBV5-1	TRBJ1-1	CASSLGVGYNTEAFF
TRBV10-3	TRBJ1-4	CAISESIEKLFF
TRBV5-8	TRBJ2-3	CASSRWTDTQYF
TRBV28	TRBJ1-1	CASSLWTGPTLNTEAFF
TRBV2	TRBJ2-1	CASSEGTPLYNEQFF
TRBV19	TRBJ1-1	CASSKQGPTEAFF
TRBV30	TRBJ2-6	CAWDSSGANVLTF
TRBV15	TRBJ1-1	CATSRDTGLSEAFF
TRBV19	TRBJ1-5	CASSTTVGGANQPQHF
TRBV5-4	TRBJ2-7	CASSSQASILEQYF
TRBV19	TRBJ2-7	CASSIGGVGEQYF
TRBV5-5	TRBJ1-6	CASSPGLNNSPLHF
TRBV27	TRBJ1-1	CASSQRQGSTEAFF
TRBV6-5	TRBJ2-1	CASSLGLGEQFF
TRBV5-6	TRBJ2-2	CASSLTGIGELFF
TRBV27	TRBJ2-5	CASRQQETQYF
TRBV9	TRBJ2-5	CASSVRGRETQYF
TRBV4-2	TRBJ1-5	CASSHQQGDQPQHF
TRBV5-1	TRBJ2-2	CASSLGVRELFF
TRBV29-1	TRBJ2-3	CSVTRMRGHTDTQYF
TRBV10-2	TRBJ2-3	CASSDTHPTDTQYF
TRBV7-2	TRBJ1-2	CASSLDAGPDGYTF
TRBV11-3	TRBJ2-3	CASSLTDTDTQYF